This T cell receptor (beta chain) was profiled in a study of monozygotic twins with inflammatory bowel disease. Each donor gave 2.5 ml of peripheral blood. TCRdb reworked the 5' RACE reads into one entry per CDR3 protein, no DNA. Its clone listing holds about 300,000 distinct CDR3 sequences. The germline CDR1 and CDR2 sequences are SGDLS and YYNGEE. There are 14 residues in the CDR3. Study outcomes and limitations: Among twins, concordant and discordant pairs did not differ in repertoire similarity, possibly from limited power.

On this clonotype: The antigen is unknown.

The specimen sequenced was blood. V and J are TRBV9 and TRBJ1-5. The receptor's source is a human donor with ulcerative colitis or Crohn's disease, or a healthy co-twin of an affected twin (not recorded which). This chain's CDR3 is CASSVDGGYQPQHF.